Sequencing of this TCR beta chain was carried out in a study of human thymus T cells (dated by TCRdb to 2018 to 2020). At the level of the whole study: TCR alpha and beta repertoires from roughly 8 infant thymus samples and a few related peripheral blood samples were characterized in the study. The infant donors were roughly 7 to 244 days old, and the cohort included several males and two females.

In the germline V gene, CDR1 corresponds to SGHAT and CDR2 to FQNNGV. The CDR3 contains 19 residues, cysteine and phenylalanine counted. This entry keeps only the CDR3 DNA: 57 bases, framed from base 1. From V the trimming removes 5 bases and from J it removes 1 base, while the gene matches leave 17 bases of the junction unaccounted for. TCRB and TCRAD loci were amplified from a standardized quantity of quality-controlled genomic DNA using the immunoSEQ multiplex PCR assay. The amplicons covered the V(D)J region and were long enough to include the CDR3 and to identify the V and J genes. The amplicons were sequenced on an Illumina platform via the commercial immunoSEQ service. The authors processed their data as follows. Primer bias and sequencing errors were corrected as previously described, and TCRAD and TCRB definitions were based on the IMGT database. immunoSEQ Analyzer 3.0 and VDJTools were used for repertoire analysis, which covered basic statistics, V/J segment usage, diversity estimates, rarefaction and pairwise overlap. Diversity was estimated using the Chao1, ChaoE, Efron-Thisted, Shannon and inverse Simpson indices, and was also estimated on datasets down-sampled to the size of the smallest sample. For repertoire overlap, CDR3 nucleotide sequence, V gene and J gene had to match strictly, and clustering was done by Jaccard-based multidimensional scaling. The table comes from immuneACCESS by way of TCRdb, which keeps in-frame sequences with V and J called. Part of the clones is missing from these tables; in studies checked, under half for an unresolved V gene and the rest for unknown reasons. V and J calls and clone size follow that table, whereas D and trimming were derived from the DNA. The sample table shows tens of thousands of clones, and roughly 94% are seen once. About 0.032% of the sample is taken by the ten largest.

About this clone itself: Its recognized antigen is unknown. No per-base quality is available; no much larger clone lies one base away.

Study-level results and caveats: V and J gene segment usage appeared biased in both thymic and peripheral blood repertoires. Highly overlapping thymic TCR repertoires among unrelated individuals were reported in the related research. On average, around 810,000 unique TCRB clonotypes were obtained from thymus samples, compared with 70,000 to 90,000 from blood samples.

Thymus tissue was obtained as surgical resects removed during corrective cardiac surgery. Donors were immunologically healthy infants undergoing open corrective cardiac surgery for congenital heart defects in Finland. Thymocytes were released mechanically from tissue and stored at -70 °C as pellets of 10-30 million cells. A QIAsymphony instrument was used to extract genomic DNA from the frozen cell pellets. The receptor was isolated from a girl in the first two years of life with a congenital heart defect but otherwise immunologically healthy. This receptor chain uses TRBV11-2 and TRBJ2-5, with 9 junctional bases fitting TRBD1. Source material: thymus tissue. The CDR3 region has the sequence CASSAEDEQGASVQETQYF. The sequence in DNA is TGTGCCAGCAGCGCGGAAGACGAACAGGGGGCGTCCGTCCAAGAGACCCAGTACTTC.